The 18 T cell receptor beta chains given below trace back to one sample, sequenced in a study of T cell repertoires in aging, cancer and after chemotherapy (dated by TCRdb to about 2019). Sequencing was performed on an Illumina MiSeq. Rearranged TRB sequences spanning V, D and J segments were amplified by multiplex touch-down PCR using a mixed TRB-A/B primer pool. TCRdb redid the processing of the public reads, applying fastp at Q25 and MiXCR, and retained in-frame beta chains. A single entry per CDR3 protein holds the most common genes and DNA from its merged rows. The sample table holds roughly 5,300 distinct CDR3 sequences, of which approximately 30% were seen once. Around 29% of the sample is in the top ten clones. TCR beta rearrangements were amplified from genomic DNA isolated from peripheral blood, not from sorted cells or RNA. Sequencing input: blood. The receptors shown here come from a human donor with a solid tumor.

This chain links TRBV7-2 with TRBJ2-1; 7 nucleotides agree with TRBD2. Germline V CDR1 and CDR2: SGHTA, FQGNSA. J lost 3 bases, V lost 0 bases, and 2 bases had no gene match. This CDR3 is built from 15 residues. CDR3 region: CASSLAWGGYNEQFF. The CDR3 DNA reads TGTGCCAGCAGCTTAGCGTGGGGGGGCTACAATGAGCAGTTCTTC. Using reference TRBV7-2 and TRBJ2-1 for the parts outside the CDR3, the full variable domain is GAGVSQSPSNKVTEKGKDVELRCDPISGHTALYWYRQSLGQGLEFLIYFQGNSAPDKSGLPSDRFSAERTGGSVSTLTIQRTQQEDSAVYLCASSLAWGGYNEQFFGPGTRLTVL.

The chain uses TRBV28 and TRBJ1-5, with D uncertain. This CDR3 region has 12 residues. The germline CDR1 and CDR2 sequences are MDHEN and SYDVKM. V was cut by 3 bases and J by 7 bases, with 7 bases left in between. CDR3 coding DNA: TGTGCCAGCAGTTTCTCAGTGCAGCCCCAGCATTTT. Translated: CASSFSVQPQHF.

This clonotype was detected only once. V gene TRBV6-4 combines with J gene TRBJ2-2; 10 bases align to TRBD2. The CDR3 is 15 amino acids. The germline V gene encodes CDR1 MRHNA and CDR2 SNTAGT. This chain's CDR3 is CVSSRTSGNTGELFF. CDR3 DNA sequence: TGTGTTAGCAGTCGGACTAGCGGAAACACCGGGGAGCTGTTTTTT.

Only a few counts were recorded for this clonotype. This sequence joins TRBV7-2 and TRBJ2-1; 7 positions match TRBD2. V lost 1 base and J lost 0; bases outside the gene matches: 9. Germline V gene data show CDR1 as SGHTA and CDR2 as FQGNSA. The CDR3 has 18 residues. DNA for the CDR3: TGTGCCAGCAGCTTAGTACCCTTAACTAGCGTCTCCTACAATGAGCAGTTCTTC. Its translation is CASSLVPLTSVSYNEQFF.

CDR3 sequence: CASNEGFLGNTIYF. Written as DNA, the CDR3 is TGTGCCAGCAATGAGGGTTTTCTCGGAAACACCATATATTTT. The chain is built from TRBV12-3 or TRBV12-4 and TRBJ1-3; D gene unclear. The CDR3 consists of 14 residues. V was trimmed by 7 bases and J by 4 bases, leaving 14 bases between them.

The CDR3 DNA follows: TGTGCCAGCAGCTTGGGACAGCTCGGACCCTACTCTGGAAACACCATATATTTT. It translates to CASSLGQLGPYSGNTIYF. The chain uses TRBV11-2 and TRBJ1-3; 7 bases are shared with TRBD1. CDR1 is SGHAT, CDR2 FQNNGV, per germline. V was clipped by 3 bases and J by 0 bases; unmatched bases: 11. The CDR3 extends over 18 amino acids.

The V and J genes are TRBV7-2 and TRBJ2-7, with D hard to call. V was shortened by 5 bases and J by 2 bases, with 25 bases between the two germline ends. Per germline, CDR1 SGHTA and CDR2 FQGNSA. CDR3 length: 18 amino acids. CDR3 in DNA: TGTGCCAGCAGCGCCTCAATATTGGGCGGAGCGAGGCCCTACGAGCAGTACTTC. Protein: CASSASILGGARPYEQYF.

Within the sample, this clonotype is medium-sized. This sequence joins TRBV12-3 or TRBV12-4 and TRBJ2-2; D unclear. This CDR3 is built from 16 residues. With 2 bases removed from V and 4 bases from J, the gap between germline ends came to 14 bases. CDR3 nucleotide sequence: TGTGCCAGCAGTTTAATCTCGGGTCGAGGCACCGGGGAGCTGTTTTTT. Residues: CASSLISGRGTGELFF.

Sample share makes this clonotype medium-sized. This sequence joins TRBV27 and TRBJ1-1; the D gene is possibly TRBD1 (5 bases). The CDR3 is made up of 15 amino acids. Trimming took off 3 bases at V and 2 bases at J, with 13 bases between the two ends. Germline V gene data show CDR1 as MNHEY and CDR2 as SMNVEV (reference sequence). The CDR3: CASSFLSGINTEAFF. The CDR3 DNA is TGTGCCAGCAGTTTCCTTTCAGGGATAAACACTGAAGCTTTCTTT.

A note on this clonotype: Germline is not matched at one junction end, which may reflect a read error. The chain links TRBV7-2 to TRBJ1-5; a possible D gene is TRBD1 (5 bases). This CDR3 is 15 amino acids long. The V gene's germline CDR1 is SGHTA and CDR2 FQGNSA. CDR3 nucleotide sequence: TGTGTCAGCAGCCTGGAGGGGAGTCTTGGGCAGCCCCAGCATTTT. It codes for CVSSLEGSLGQPQHF.

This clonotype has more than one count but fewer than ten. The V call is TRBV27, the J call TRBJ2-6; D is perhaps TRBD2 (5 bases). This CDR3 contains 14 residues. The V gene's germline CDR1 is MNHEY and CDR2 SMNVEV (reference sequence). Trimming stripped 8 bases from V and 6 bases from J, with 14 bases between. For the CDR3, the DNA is TGTGCCAGCGGAGACTTGGAGGCGGCCAACGTCCTGACTTTC. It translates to CASGDLEAANVLTF.

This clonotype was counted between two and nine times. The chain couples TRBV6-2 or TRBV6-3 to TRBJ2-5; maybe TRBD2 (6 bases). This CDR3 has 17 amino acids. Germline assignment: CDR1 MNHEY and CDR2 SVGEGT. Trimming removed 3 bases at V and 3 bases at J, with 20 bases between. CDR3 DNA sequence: TGTGCCAGCAGTTATTCGGGGCGGGATACCCTCGAAGAGACCCAGTACTTC. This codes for CASSYSGRDTLEETQYF.

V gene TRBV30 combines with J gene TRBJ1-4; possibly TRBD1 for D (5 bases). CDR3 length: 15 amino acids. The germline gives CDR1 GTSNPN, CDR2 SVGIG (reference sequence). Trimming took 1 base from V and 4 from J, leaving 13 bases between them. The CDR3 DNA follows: TGTGCCTGGAGTGGGGCGCCGGGGGGTAATGAAAAACTGTTTTTT. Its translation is CAWSGAPGGNEKLFF. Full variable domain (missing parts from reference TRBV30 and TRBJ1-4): SQTIHQWPATLVQPVGSPLSLECTVEGTSNPNLYWYRQAAGRGLQLLFYSVGIGQISSEVPQNLSASRPQDRQFILSSKKLLLSDSGFYLCAWSGAPGGNEKLFFGSGTQLSVL.

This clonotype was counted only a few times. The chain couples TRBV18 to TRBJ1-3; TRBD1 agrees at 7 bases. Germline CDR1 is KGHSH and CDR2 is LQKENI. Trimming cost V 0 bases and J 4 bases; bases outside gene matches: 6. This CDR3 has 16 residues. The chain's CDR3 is CASSPPYRGSGNTIYF. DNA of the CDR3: TGTGCCAGCTCACCACCGTACAGGGGTTCGGGAAACACCATATATTTT.

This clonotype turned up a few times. The CDR3 DNA reads TGTGCCACGGAGGGGATCACCGGGAGCTCCTACAATGAGCAGTTCTTC. Its translation is CATEGITGSSYNEQFF. The V and J genes are TRBV24-1 and TRBJ2-1; D perhaps matches TRBD2 (6 bases). Germline assignment: CDR1 KGHDR and CDR2 SFDVKD. CDR3 length: 16 residues. With 10 bases removed from V and 0 bases from J, the gap between germline ends came to 18 bases.

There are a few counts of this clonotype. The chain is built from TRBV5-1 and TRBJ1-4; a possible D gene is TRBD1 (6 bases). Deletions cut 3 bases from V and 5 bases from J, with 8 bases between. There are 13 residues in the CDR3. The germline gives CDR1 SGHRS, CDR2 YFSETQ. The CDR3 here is CASSSGVNEKLFF. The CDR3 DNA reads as TGCGCCAGCAGCTCAGGGGTCAATGAAAAACTGTTTTTT.

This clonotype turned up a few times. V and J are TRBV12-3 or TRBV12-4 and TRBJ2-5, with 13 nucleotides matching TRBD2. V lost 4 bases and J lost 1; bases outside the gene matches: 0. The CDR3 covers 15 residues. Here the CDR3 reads CASSWTSGSQETQYF. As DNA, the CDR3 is TGTGCCAGCAGTTGGACTAGCGGGAGCCAAGAGACCCAGTACTTC.

CDR3 protein: CASTEDSTDTQYF. For the CDR3, the DNA is TGTGCCAGCACCGAGGACAGCACAGATACGCAGTATTTT. The gene calls are TRBV12-3 or TRBV12-4 and TRBJ2-3; D not resolved. The CDR3 totals 13 residues. Trimming left V 7 bases short and J 0 bases short, with 8 bases between.